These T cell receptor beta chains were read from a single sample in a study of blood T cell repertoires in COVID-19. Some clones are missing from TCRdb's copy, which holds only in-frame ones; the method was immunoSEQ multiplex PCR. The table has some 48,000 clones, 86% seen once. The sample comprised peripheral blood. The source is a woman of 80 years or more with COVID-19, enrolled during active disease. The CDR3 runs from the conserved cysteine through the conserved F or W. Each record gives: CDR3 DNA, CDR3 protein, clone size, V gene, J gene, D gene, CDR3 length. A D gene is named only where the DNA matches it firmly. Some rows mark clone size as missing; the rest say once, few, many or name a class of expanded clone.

CDR3 DNA: TGTGCCAGCAGCGTAGTTTCAGGGGCTGGAAACACCATATATTTT; CDR3 protein: CASSVVSGAGNTIYF; clone size: few; V gene: TRBV9; J gene: TRBJ1-3; D gene: NA; CDR3 length: 15
CDR3 DNA: TGTGCCAGCAGCTTTGGGGGGGAATCACCCCTCCACTTT; CDR3 protein: CASSFGGESPLHF; clone size: NA; V gene: TRBV7-9; J gene: TRBJ1-6; D gene: NA; CDR3 length: 13
CDR3 DNA: TGTGCCAGTAGTATTAGGTATCGGGGGGATGTTATGAACACTGAAGCTTTCTTT; CDR3 protein: CASSIRYRGDVMNTEAFF; clone size: once; V gene: TRBV19; J gene: TRBJ1-1; D gene: NA; CDR3 length: 18
CDR3 DNA: TGTGCCAGCAGCCCCGGACTGGAAAACATTCAGTACTTC; CDR3 protein: CASSPGLENIQYF; clone size: NA; V gene: TRBV3-1/TRBV3-2; J gene: TRBJ2-4; D gene: NA; CDR3 length: 13
CDR3 DNA: TGTGCCAGCAGGTTTGCGCTAAACATTCAGTACTTC; CDR3 protein: CASRFALNIQYF; clone size: NA; V gene: TRBV12-3/TRBV12-4; J gene: TRBJ2-4; D gene: NA; CDR3 length: 12
CDR3 DNA: TGTGCCAGCAGTCTCGGACAGGGGGTCAACACAGATACGCAGTATTTT; CDR3 protein: CASSLGQGVNTDTQYF; clone size: once; V gene: TRBV7-3; J gene: TRBJ2-3; D gene: TRBD1; CDR3 length: 16
CDR3 DNA: TGTGCCAGCAGCTCGGACAGGGGAGTTGCGAACACTGAAGCTTTCTTT; CDR3 protein: CASSSDRGVANTEAFF; clone size: NA; V gene: TRBV5-8; J gene: TRBJ1-1; D gene: TRBD1; CDR3 length: 16
CDR3 DNA: TGTGCCAGCAGCTCACAGGGGTTACGTGAAAAACTGTTTTTT; CDR3 protein: CASSSQGLREKLFF; clone size: NA; V gene: TRBV2; J gene: TRBJ1-4; D gene: TRBD1; CDR3 length: 14
CDR3 DNA: TGTGCCAGCAGCCCCCAGGGGGGTCCCCTTGGTAATTCACCCCTCCACTTT; CDR3 protein: CASSPQGGPLGNSPLHF; clone size: NA; V gene: TRBV9; J gene: TRBJ1-6; D gene: TRBD1; CDR3 length: 17
CDR3 DNA: TGCGCCAGCAGCTTTAGGGGTAGCGGGGCCTACGAGCAGTACTTC; CDR3 protein: CASSFRGSGAYEQYF; clone size: NA; V gene: TRBV5-1; J gene: TRBJ2-7; D gene: TRBD2; CDR3 length: 15
CDR3 DNA: TGCGCCAGCAGCCAGACTAGCGGGGGTCTCAGGGATACGCAGTATTTT; CDR3 protein: CASSQTSGGLRDTQYF; clone size: NA; V gene: TRBV5-1; J gene: TRBJ2-3; D gene: TRBD2; CDR3 length: 16
CDR3 DNA: TGTGCCAGCAGTTCGCGACAGGGTATTAGGGTTAACGAGCAGTACTTC; CDR3 protein: CASSSRQGIRVNEQYF; clone size: NA; V gene: TRBV6-6; J gene: TRBJ2-7; D gene: TRBD1; CDR3 length: 16
CDR3 DNA: TGCGCCAGCAGCCAAGTGAGTAGCAATCAGCCCCAGCATTTT; CDR3 protein: CASSQVSSNQPQHF; clone size: NA; V gene: TRBV4-1; J gene: TRBJ1-5; D gene: NA; CDR3 length: 14
CDR3 DNA: TGTGCCAGCAGTCAGGGACAGGGAACCCTTTACAATGAGCAGTTCTTC; CDR3 protein: CASSQGQGTLYNEQFF; clone size: NA; V gene: TRBV5-8; J gene: TRBJ2-1; D gene: TRBD1; CDR3 length: 16
CDR3 DNA: TGTGCCAGCAGCCTTTTTCCCCCCAGGGGGGCTAGCACAGATACGCAGTATTTT; CDR3 protein: CASSLFPPRGASTDTQYF; clone size: NA; V gene: TRBV3-1/TRBV3-2; J gene: TRBJ2-3; D gene: NA; CDR3 length: 18
CDR3 DNA: TGTGCCAGCAGCCGCACAGAGCCCCTTTTCAACACCATATATTTT; CDR3 protein: CASSRTEPLFNTIYF; clone size: NA; V gene: TRBV27; J gene: TRBJ1-3; D gene: NA; CDR3 length: 15
CDR3 DNA: TGCAGTGCTAGTAAGGACTCCGGGTACCAAGAGACCCAGTACTTC; CDR3 protein: CSASKDSGYQETQYF; clone size: NA; V gene: TRBV20-1; J gene: TRBJ2-5; D gene: NA; CDR3 length: 15
CDR3 DNA: TGTGCCAGTAGTAGGACAACCACCTACGAGCAGTACTTC; CDR3 protein: CASSRTTTYEQYF; clone size: NA; V gene: TRBV19; J gene: TRBJ2-7; D gene: NA; CDR3 length: 13
CDR3 DNA: TGTGCCAGCAGTCGGCAGGGTTCGTTATCTGGCTACACCTTC; CDR3 protein: CASSRQGSLSGYTF; clone size: NA; V gene: TRBV27; J gene: TRBJ1-2; D gene: NA; CDR3 length: 14
CDR3 DNA: TGTGCCAGCAGCCCCGGGGGGGGACTAGCGAAGAACACCGGGGAGCTGTTTTTT; CDR3 protein: CASSPGGGLAKNTGELFF; clone size: NA; V gene: TRBV7-3; J gene: TRBJ2-2; D gene: TRBD2; CDR3 length: 18
CDR3 DNA: TGTGCCAGCAGTGAATGGGGGGGAAACTATGGCTACACCTTC; CDR3 protein: CASSEWGGNYGYTF; clone size: NA; V gene: TRBV2; J gene: TRBJ1-2; D gene: NA; CDR3 length: 14
CDR3 DNA: TGTGCCAGCTCGCCACAGGGTCGGGAGAATAATTCACCCCTCCACTTT; CDR3 protein: CASSPQGRENNSPLHF; clone size: NA; V gene: TRBV18; J gene: TRBJ1-6; D gene: NA; CDR3 length: 16
CDR3 DNA: TGCGCCAGCAGCCCTTCGCGAAGCTCTGGAAACACCATATATTTT; CDR3 protein: CASSPSRSSGNTIYF; clone size: NA; V gene: TRBV4-1; J gene: TRBJ1-3; D gene: NA; CDR3 length: 15
CDR3 DNA: TGCGCCAGCAGCCAGGAACCGAGGGGGCCTGGAAACACCATATATTTT; CDR3 protein: CASSQEPRGPGNTIYF; clone size: once; V gene: TRBV4-1; J gene: TRBJ1-3; D gene: TRBD1; CDR3 length: 16
CDR3 DNA: TGTGCCAGCTCACCAGCATCCCCGGGGGGTATGAACACTGAAGCTTTCTTT; CDR3 protein: CASSPASPGGMNTEAFF; clone size: once; V gene: TRBV18; J gene: TRBJ1-1; D gene: NA; CDR3 length: 17
CDR3 DNA: TGCAGTGGACTAGCGGGGGAGACCCAGTACTTC; CDR3 protein: CSGLAGETQYF; clone size: once; V gene: TRBV20-1; J gene: TRBJ2-5; D gene: TRBD2; CDR3 length: 11